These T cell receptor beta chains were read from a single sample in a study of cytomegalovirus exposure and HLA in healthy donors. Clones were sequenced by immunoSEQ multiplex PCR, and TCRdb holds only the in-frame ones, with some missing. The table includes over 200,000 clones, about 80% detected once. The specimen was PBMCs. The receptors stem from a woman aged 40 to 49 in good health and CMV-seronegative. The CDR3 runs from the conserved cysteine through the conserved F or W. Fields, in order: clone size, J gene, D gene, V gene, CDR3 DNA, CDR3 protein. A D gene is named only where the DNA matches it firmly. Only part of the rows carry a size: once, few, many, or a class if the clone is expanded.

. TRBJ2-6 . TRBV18 TGTGCCAGCTCACCAGGGGGGGGCGCCGGGGCCAACGTCCTGACTTTC CASSPGGGAGANVLTF
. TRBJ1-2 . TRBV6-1 TGTGCCAGCGGGAGGGGCGGCTACACCTTC CASGRGGYTF
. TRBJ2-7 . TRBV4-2 TGTGCCAGCAGCCAAAGTACACAGGGATGGGCCTACGAGCAGTACTTC CASSQSTQGWAYEQYF
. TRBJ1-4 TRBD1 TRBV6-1 TGTGCCAGCAGCCTACAGGGGGCGGATTCGGAAAAACTGTTTTTT CASSLQGADSEKLFF
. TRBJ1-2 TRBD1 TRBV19 TGTGCCAGTAAGCCCGGGACAGTCGCTGACTATGGCTACACCTTC CASKPGTVADYGYTF
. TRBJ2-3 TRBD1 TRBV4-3 TGCGCCAGCAGCGACTGGACAGGGCAAGATACGCAGTATTTT CASSDWTGQDTQYF
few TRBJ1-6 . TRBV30 TGTGCCTGGAGTGTACAGGATAATTCACCCCTCCACTTT CAWSVQDNSPLHF
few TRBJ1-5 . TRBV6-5 TGTGCCAGCAGTTCGTTCAGCAATCAGCCCCAGCATTTT CASSSFSNQPQHF
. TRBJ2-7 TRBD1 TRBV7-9 TGTGCCAGCAAAAAAGGGGGCCCCTACGAGCAGTACTTC CASKKGGPYEQYF
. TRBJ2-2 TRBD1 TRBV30 TGTGCCTGGAACAACAAAGGGACAGGGCGGTCCGGGGAGCTGTTTTTT CAWNNKGTGRSGELFF
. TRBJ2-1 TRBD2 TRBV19 TGTGCCAGTAGTGCTCGACTAGCGGGGGGGCCCTCCTACAATGAGCAGTTCTTC CASSARLAGGPSYNEQFF
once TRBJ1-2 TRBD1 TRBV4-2 TGTGCCAGCAGCCGTCACCTCAGGGGGCTTCGGAAGGGCTACACCTTC CASSRHLRGLRKGYTF
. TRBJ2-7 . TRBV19 TGTGCCAGTAGTATAGGGACACGCGACGAGCAGTACTTC CASSIGTRDEQYF
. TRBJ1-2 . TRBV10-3 TGTGCCATCAGTGAGGGACAGAACTATGGCTACACCTTC CAISEGQNYGYTF
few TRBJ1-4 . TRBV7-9 TGTGCCAGCAGCTTAGGGTGGGGAGACCCTAATGAAAAACTGTTTTTT CASSLGWGDPNEKLFF
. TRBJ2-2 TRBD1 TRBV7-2 TGTGCCAGCAGCCCCCGGGACAGGGAGAACACCGGGGAGCTGTTTTTT CASSPRDRENTGELFF
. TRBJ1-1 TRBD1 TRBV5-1 TGCGCCAGCAGCGCCGGGACAGGGGGTACTGAAGCTTTCTTT CASSAGTGGTEAFF
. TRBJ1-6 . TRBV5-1 TGCGCCAGCAGCTTGGCCGGGGCAGGGGAGAATTCACCCCTCCACTTT CASSLAGAGENSPLHF
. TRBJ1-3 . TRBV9 TGCGCCAGCAGCGGGACTAGCTCTGGAAACACCATATATTTT CASSGTSSGNTIYF
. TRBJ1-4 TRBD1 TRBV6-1 TGTGCCAGCAGTCCCCAGGGGGCAAAACTGTTTTTT CASSPQGAKLFF
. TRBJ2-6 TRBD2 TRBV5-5 TGTGCCAGCAGCTGGCTAGCGGGGGCGGTGGGGGCCAACGTCCTGACTTTC CASSWLAGAVGANVLTF
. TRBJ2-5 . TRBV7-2 TGTGCCAGCAGCTTAGCGGGGGGGCCGGAAGAGACCCAGTACTTC CASSLAGGPEETQYF
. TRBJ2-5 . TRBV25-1 TGTGCCAGCAGTGAATTAGGAGGGGAAGAGACCCAGTACTTC CASSELGGEETQYF
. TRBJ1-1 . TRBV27 TGTGCCAGCAAGATAGGGAGCACTGAAGCTTTCTTT CASKIGSTEAFF
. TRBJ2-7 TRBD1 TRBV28 TGTGCCAGCAGTCCCGCCAGGGGGCCCTACGAGCAGTACTTC CASSPARGPYEQYF
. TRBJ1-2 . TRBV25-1 TGTGCCAGCAGTGATGGAGGAAGCTATGGCTACACCTTC CASSDGGSYGYTF
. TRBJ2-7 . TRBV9 TGTGCCAGCAGCGTAGACTTAATCGGCGGCGAGCAGTACTTC CASSVDLIGGEQYF
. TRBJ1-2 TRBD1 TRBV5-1 TGCGCCAGCAGCTTGATTGAGAGACAGGGACGAGATGGCTACACCTTC CASSLIERQGRDGYTF
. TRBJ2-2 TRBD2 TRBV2 TGTGCCGGGCTAGCGGGGATGAACACCGGGGAGCTGTTTTTT CAGLAGMNTGELFF
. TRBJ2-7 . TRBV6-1 TGTGCCAGCAATCTAGGGACTGCTGCCTACGAGCAGTACTTC CASNLGTAAYEQYF
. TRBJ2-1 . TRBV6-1 TGTGCCAGCTTGACTTCTAACTACAATGAGCAGTTCTTC CASLTSNYNEQFF
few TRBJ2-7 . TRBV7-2 TGTGCCAGCAGCTTAGGTTCTGATAGCTCCTACGAGCAGTACTTC CASSLGSDSSYEQYF
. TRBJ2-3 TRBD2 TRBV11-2 TGTGCCAGCAGCCCCGGGGGGGCCTTAGATACGCAGTATTTT CASSPGGALDTQYF
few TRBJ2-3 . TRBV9 TGTGCCAGCAGCGTAGGGAGTCCGGGCGGGGCAGCCGATACGCAGTATTTT CASSVGSPGGAADTQYF
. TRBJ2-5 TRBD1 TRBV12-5 TGTGCTAGTGGTGCGGGACAGGCGCAAGAGACCCAGTACTTC CASGAGQAQETQYF